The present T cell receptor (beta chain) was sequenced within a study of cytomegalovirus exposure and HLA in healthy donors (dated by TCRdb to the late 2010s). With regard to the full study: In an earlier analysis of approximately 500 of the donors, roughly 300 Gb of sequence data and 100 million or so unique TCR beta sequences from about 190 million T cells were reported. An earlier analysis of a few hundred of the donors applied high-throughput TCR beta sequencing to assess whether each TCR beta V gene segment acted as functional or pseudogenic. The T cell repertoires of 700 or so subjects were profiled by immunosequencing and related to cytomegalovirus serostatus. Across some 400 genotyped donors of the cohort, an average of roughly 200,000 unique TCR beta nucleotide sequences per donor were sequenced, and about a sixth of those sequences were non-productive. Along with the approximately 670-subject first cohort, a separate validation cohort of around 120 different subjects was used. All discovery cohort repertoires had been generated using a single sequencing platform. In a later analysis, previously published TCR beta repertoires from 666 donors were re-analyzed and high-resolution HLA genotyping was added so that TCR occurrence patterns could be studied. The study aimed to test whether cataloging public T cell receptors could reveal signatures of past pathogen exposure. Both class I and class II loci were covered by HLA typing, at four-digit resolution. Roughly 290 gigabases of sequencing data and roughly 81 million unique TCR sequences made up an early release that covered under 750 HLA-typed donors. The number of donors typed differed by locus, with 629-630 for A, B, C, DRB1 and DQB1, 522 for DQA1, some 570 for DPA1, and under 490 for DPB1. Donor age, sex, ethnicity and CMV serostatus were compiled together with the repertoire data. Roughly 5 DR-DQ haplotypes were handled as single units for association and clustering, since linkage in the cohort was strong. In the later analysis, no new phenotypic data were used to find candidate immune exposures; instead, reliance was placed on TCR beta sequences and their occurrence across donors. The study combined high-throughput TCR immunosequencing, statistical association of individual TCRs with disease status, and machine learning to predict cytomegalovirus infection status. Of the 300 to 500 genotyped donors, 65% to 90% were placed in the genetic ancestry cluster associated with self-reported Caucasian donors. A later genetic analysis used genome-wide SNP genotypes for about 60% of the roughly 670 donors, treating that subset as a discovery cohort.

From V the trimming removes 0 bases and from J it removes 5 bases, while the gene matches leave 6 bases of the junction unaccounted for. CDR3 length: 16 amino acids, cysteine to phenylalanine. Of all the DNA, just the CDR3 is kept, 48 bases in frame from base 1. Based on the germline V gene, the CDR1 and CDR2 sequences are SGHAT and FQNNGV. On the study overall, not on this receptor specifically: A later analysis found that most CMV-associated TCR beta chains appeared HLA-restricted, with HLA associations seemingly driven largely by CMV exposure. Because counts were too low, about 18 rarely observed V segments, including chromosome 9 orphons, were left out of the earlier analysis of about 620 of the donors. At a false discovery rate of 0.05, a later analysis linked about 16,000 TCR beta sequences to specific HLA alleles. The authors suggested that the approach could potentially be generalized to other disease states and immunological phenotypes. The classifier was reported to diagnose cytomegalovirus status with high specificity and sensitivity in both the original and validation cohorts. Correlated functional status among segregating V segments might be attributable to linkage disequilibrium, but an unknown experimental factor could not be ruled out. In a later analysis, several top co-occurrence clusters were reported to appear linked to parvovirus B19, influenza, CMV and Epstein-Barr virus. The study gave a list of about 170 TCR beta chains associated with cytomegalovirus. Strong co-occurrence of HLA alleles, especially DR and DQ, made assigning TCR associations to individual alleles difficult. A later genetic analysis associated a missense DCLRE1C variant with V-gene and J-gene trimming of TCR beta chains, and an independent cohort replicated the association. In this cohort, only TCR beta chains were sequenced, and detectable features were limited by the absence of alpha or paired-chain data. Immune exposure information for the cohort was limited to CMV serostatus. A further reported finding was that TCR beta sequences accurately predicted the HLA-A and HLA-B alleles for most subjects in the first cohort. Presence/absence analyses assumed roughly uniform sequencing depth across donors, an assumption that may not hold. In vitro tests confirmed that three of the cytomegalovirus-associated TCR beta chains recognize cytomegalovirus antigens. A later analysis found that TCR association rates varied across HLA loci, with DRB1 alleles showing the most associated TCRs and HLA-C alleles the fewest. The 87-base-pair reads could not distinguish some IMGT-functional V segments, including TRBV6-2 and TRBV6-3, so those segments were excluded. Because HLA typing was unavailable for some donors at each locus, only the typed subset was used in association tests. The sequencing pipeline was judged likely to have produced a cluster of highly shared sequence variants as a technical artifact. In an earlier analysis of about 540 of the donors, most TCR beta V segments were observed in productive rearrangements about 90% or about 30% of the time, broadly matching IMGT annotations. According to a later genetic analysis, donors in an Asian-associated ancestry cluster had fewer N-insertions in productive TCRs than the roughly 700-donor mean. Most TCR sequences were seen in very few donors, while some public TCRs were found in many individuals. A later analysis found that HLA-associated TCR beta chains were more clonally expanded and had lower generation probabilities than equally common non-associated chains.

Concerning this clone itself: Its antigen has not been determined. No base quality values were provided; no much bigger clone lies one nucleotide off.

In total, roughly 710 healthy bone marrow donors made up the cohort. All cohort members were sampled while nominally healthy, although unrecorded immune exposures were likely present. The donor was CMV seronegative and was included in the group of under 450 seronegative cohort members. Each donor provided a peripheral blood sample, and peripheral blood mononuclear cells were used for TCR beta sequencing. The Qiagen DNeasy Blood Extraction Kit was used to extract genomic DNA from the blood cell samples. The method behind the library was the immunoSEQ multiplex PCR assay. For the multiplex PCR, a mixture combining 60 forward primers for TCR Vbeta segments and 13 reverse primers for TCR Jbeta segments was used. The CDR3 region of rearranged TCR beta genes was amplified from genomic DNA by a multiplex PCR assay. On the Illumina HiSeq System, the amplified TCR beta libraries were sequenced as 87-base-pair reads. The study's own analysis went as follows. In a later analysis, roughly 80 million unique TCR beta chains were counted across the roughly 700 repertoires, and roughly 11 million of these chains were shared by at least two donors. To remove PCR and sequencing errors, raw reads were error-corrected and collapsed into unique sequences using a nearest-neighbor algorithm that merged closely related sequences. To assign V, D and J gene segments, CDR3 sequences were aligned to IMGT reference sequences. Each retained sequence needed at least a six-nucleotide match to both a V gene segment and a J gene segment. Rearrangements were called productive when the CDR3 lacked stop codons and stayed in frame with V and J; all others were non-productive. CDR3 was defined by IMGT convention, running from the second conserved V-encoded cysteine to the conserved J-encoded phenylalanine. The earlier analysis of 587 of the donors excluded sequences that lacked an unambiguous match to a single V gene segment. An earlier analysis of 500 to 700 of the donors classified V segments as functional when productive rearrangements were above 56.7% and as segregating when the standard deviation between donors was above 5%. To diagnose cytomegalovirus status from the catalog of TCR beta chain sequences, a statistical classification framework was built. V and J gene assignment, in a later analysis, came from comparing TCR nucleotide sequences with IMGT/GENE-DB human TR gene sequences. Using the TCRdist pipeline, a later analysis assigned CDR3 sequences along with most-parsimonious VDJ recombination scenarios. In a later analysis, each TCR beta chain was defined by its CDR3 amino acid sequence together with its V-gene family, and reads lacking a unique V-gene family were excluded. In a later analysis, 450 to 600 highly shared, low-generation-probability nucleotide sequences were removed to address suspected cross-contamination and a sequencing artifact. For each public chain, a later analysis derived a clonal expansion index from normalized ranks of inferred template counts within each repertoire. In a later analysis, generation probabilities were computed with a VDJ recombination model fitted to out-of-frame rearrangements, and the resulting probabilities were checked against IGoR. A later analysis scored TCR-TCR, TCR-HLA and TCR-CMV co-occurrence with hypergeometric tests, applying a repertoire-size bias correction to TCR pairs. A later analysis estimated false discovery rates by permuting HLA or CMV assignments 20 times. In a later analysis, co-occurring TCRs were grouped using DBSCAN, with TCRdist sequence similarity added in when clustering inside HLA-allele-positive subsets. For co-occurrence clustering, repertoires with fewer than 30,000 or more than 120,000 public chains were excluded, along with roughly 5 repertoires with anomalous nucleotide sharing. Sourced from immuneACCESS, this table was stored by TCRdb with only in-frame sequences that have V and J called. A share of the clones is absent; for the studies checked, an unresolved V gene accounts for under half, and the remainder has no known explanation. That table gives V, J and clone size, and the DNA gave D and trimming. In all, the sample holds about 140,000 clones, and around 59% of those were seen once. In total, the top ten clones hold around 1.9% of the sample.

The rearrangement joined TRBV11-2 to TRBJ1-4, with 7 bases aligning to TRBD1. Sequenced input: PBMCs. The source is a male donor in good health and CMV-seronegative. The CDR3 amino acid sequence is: CASSLDRVRGNEKLFF. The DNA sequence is TGTGCCAGCAGCTTAGATCGGGTCAGGGGGAATGAAAAACTGTTTTTT.